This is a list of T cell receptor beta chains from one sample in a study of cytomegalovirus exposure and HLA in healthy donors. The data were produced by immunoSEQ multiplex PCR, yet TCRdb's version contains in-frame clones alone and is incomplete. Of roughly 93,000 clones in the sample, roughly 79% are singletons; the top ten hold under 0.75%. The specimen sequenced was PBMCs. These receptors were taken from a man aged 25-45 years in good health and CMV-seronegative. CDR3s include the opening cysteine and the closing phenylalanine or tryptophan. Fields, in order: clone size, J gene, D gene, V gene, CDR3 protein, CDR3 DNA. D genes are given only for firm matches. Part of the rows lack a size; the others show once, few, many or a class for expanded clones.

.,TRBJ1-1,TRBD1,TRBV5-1,CASSWGQTKNTEAFF,TGCGCCAGCAGCTGGGGACAGACAAAGAACACTGAAGCTTTCTTT
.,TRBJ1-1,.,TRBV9,CASSVGQGWGTEAFF,TGTGCCAGCAGCGTAGGGCAGGGATGGGGCACTGAAGCTTTCTTT
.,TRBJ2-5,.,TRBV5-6,CASNRDSRETQYF,TGTGCCAGCAACCGAGACAGTAGAGAGACCCAGTACTTC
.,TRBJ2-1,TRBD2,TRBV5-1,CASSLNRPPPWRGGNEQFF,TGCGCCAGCAGCTTGAACCGGCCCCCTCCTTGGCGGGGGGGCAATGAGCAGTTCTTC
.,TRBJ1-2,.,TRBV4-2,CASSQYTGMNYGYTF,TGTGCCAGCAGCCAATACACAGGGATGAACTATGGCTACACCTTC
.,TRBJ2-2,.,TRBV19,CASLDRNTGELFF,TGTGCCAGTCTGGACAGGAACACCGGGGAGCTGTTTTTT
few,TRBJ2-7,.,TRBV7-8,CASSFNYEQYF,TGTGCCAGCAGCTTCAACTACGAGCAGTACTTC
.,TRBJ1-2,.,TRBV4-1,CASSQDPTGEGYTF,TGCGCCAGCAGCCAAGACCCAACGGGGGAAGGCTACACCTTC
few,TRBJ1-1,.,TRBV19,CASSIDLRGNTEAFF,TGTGCCAGTAGTATAGATCTTAGGGGGAACACTGAAGCTTTCTTT
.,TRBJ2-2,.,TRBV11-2,CASSLVIVGLNTGELFF,TGTGCCAGCAGCTTAGTTATCGTTGGGCTGAACACCGGGGAGCTGTTTTTT
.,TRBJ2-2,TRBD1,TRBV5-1,CASSLRGQGSGGELFF,TGCGCCAGCAGCTTGAGGGGACAGGGCTCAGGAGGGGAGCTGTTTTTT
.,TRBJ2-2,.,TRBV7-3,CASSLPSTGELFF,TGTGCCAGCAGCCTACCCTCCACCGGGGAGCTGTTTTTT
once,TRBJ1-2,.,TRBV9,CASSVVGRGTDGYTF,TGTGCCAGCAGCGTAGTCGGCAGGGGAACGGATGGCTACACCTTC
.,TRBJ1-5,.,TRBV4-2,CASSQDDRLNQPQHF,TGTGCCAGCAGCCAAGATGACAGGTTAAACCAGCCCCAGCATTTT
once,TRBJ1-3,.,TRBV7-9,CASSLVSGRSDTIYF,TGTGCCAGCAGCTTAGTATCAGGGAGGTCGGACACCATATATTTT
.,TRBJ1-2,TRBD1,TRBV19,CASSIVEGANYGYTF,TGTGCCAGTAGTATAGTGGAGGGGGCGAACTATGGCTACACCTTC
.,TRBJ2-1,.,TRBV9,CASSVDRTNFYNEQFF,TGTGCCAGCAGCGTTGACAGGACAAATTTCTACAATGAGCAGTTCTTC
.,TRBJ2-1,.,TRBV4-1,CASSLAPSSYNEQFF,TGCGCCAGCAGCCTCGCTCCGAGCTCCTACAATGAGCAGTTCTTC
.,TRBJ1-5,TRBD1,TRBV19,CASSPVGQGVISNQPQHF,TGTGCCAGTAGTCCCGTCGGACAGGGGGTTATTAGCAATCAGCCCCAGCATTTT
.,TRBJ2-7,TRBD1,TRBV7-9,CASSPGQGPYEQYF,TGTGCCAGCAGCCCGGGACAGGGCCCCTACGAGCAGTACTTC
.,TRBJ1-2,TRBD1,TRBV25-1,CASSDGTGSGGYTF,TGTGCCAGCAGTGACGGGACAGGGTCGGGTGGCTACACCTTC
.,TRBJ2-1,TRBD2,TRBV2,CASSPGTSSYNEQFF,TGTGCCAGCAGCCCCGGGACTAGCTCCTACAATGAGCAGTTCTTC
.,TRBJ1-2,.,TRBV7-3,CASSPGHRGLIEDGYTF,TGTGCCAGCAGCCCAGGCCACCGGGGACTTATCGAGGATGGCTACACCTTC